The 17 T cell receptor beta chains given below trace back to one sample, sequenced in a study of Ad26.COV2.S vaccination and SARS-CoV-2 variants. Using immunoSEQ multiplex PCR, the repertoire was profiled, and TCRdb retains in-frame clones only, with some absent. Of hundreds of thousands of clones listed, around 90% were seen once; the top ten hold 3.4%. Regarding treatment: over 15 received Ad26.COV2.S at low or high dose, single or two shots; 5 received placebo; per-sample allocation not given. Day 63 after the first vaccine or placebo injection was the time point for sampling. The source was peripheral blood, collected in a trial of Ad26.COV2.S vaccine versus placebo. The receptors come from a person aged 18 to 65 who received the Ad26.COV2.S COVID-19 vaccine or a placebo.

This chain links TRBV30 with TRBJ1-6; D is uncertain. CDR1 is GTSNPN and CDR2 is SVGIG in the germline V gene (reference sequence). The length of the CDR3 is 12 residues. V was cut by 3 bases and J by 12 bases, with 12 bases left in between. CDR3 in DNA: TGTGCCTGGAGGAAAGATCTTCTACCCCTCCACTTT. Translating it yields CAWRKDLLPLHF. The full variable domain, with the rest looked up from reference TRBV30 and TRBJ1-6, is SQTIHQWPATLVQPVGSPLSLECTVEGTSNPNLYWYRQAAGRGLQLLFYSVGIGQISSEVPQNLSASRPQDRQFILSSKKLLLSDSGFYLCAWRKDLLPLHFGNGTRLTVT.

V gene TRBV30 combines with J gene TRBJ1-2; D not resolved. CDR3 length equals 13 residues. CDR1 GTSNPN and CDR2 SVGIG come from the germline V gene (reference sequence). The ends were cut back, 2 bases at V and 3 bases at J, with 10 bases in the middle. The CDR3: CAWSPAEYYGYTF. The CDR3 region has the DNA TGTGCCTGGAGTCCTGCGGAATACTATGGCTACACCTTC.

The rearrangement joins TRBV4-2 to TRBJ1-5; D gene unclear. Germline V CDR1 and CDR2: LGHNA, YNFKEQ. V lost 0 bases and J lost 5, with 11 bases in between. The CDR3 covers 15 residues. The CDR3 is CASSQDPGGDQPQHF. The DNA of the CDR3 is TGTGCCAGCAGCCAAGATCCGGGTGGAGATCAGCCCCAGCATTTT.

J is TRBJ1-4 and V is TRBV4-2; TRBD1 matches 8 bases. After removal of 0 bases from V and 3 bases from J, the junction contained 6 bases not matched to a gene. Germline V lookup: CDR1 LGHNA, CDR2 YNFKEQ. The CDR3 consists of 17 residues. The CDR3 DNA follows: TGTGCCAGCAGCCAAGATCTTCGGGGACAGGCTAATGAAAAACTGTTTTTT. This gives the protein CASSQDLRGQANEKLFF.

The V and J genes are TRBV30 and TRBJ1-5; D not certain. Deletions cut 2 bases from V and 0 bases from J, with 5 bases between. The length of the CDR3 is 13 residues. Germline V CDR1 and CDR2: GTSNPN, SVGIG (reference sequence). The chain's CDR3 is CAWSQDSNQPQHF. CDR3 DNA sequence: TGTGCCTGGAGTCAAGATAGCAATCAGCCCCAGCATTTT.

This rearrangement joins TRBV5-6 to TRBJ2-7; 8 positions agree with TRBD1. The CDR3 sequence is 14 residues long. The J segment lost 2 bases and the V segment lost 7 bases, leaving 8 bases of the junction unmatched. The germline V gene has CDR1 SGHDT and CDR2 YYEEEE. The CDR3 region has the DNA TGTGCCAGCCGTCTTACAGGGGGGACCTACGAGCAGTACTTC. It translates to CASRLTGGTYEQYF.

As for this clone: The junction does not match germline at one end; this may be a read error. The chain employs TRBV9 and TRBJ1-6; D possibly corresponds to TRBD1 (5 bases). The CDR3 is made up of 14 amino acids. Germline V CDR1 and CDR2: SGDLS, YYNGEE. CDR3: CASSVRGGESPLHF. The CDR3 DNA follows: TGTGCCAGCAGCGTACGGGGGGGAGAATCACCCCTTCACTTT.

The gene calls are TRBV30 and TRBJ2-7; 9 bases line up with TRBD1. Germline loops: CDR1 GTSNPN, CDR2 SVGIG (reference sequence). The length of the CDR3 is 15 residues. After removal of 1 base from V and 2 bases from J, the junction contained 6 bases not matched to a gene. The CDR3 sequence: CAWSETGGFPYEQYF. DNA of the CDR3: TGTGCCTGGAGTGAAACAGGGGGCTTTCCCTACGAGCAGTACTTC. The entire variable domain, with the rest obtained from reference TRBV30 and TRBJ2-7, is as follows: SQTIHQWPATLVQPVGSPLSLECTVEGTSNPNLYWYRQAAGRGLQLLFYSVGIGQISSEVPQNLSASRPQDRQFILSSKKLLLSDSGFYLCAWSETGGFPYEQYFGPGTRLTVT.

V gene TRBV2 combines with J gene TRBJ1-2; D is unclear. V dropped 5 bases and J dropped 4 bases, with 8 bases sitting between them. The CDR3 spans 12 residues. Germline values: CDR1 SNHLY, CDR2 FYNNEI. CDR3 in DNA: TGTGCCAGCAGTCAAGAAGGCTATGGCTACACCTTC. Its protein is CASSQEGYGYTF.

The genes are TRBV4-3 and TRBJ2-7; perhaps TRBD1 as D (6 bases). V lost 1 base and J 0 bases, leaving 10 bases between the germline ends. Germline assignment: CDR1 LGHNA and CDR2 YSLEER. The CDR3 is made up of 15 amino acids. The CDR3 sequence: CASSQGYRASYEQYF. As DNA, the CDR3 is TGCGCCAGCAGCCAAGGATACAGGGCCTCCTACGAGCAGTACTTC.

The chain has TRBV5-4 and TRBJ1-5, with D hard to call. This CDR3 has 13 residues. Germline V gene sequence: CDR1 SGHNT, CDR2 YYREEE (reference sequence). Trimming removed 0 bases from V and 6 bases from J, with 7 bases in between. CDR3 in amino acids: CASSLAGSQPQHF. CDR3 DNA: TGTGCCAGCAGCTTGGCCGGGTCTCAGCCCCAGCATTTT.

The chain has TRBV4-1 and TRBJ2-3; no clear D gene. The germline CDR1 and CDR2 sequences are MGHRA and YSYEKL. The CDR3 is 18 amino acids. The V gene lost 4 bases and the J gene lost 6 bases, with 26 bases spanning the gap. In nucleotides, the CDR3 is TGCGCCAGCAGCCCCGCCCTTCTTGGACGTAGGGCCCCTGATACGCAGTATTTT. Translated, it gives CASSPALLGRRAPDTQYF.

The genes are TRBV27 and TRBJ2-1; the match to TRBD2 covers 12 bases. Germline values: CDR1 MNHEY, CDR2 SMNVEV (reference sequence). This CDR3 comprises 16 residues. V was clipped by 0 bases and J by 8 bases; unmatched bases: 5. The DNA for the CDR3 is TGTGCCAGCAGTTTATCGCCTAGCGGGGGGGCAGATGAGCAGTTCTTC. As protein: CASSLSPSGGADEQFF.

A single count supports this clone. The CDR3 sequence is CASSLGFVDSGGNEQFF. As DNA, the CDR3 is TGTGCCAGCAGCTTAGGGTTTGTAGATAGCGGGGGGAATGAGCAGTTCTTC. The chain links TRBV11-3 to TRBJ2-1, with 10 positions matching TRBD2. The CDR3 runs 17 residues. CDR1 and CDR2 (germline): SGHNT, YENEEA. Trimming removed 1 base from V and 7 bases from J; junction bases left unmatched: 10. The complete variable domain, with remaining parts taken from reference TRBV11-3 and TRBJ2-1, reads EAGVVQSPRYKIIEKKQPVAFWCNPISGHNTLYWYLQNLGQGPELLIRYENEEAVDDSQLPKDRFSAERLKGVDSTLKIQPAELGDSAVYLCASSLGFVDSGGNEQFFGPGTRLTVL.

This clone was counted once. This CDR3 is also generated by other DNA sequences in the sample. The chain recombines TRBV6-5 with TRBJ1-1, with no clear D. V lost 6 bases and J lost 2, with 10 bases in between. This CDR3 has 13 residues. Germline loops: CDR1 MNHEY, CDR2 SVGAGI. The CDR3 here is CASRQQQNTEAFF. Written as DNA, the CDR3 is TGTGCCAGCAGACAACAGCAAAACACTGAAGCTTTCTTT.

V usage is TRBV2 and J usage is TRBJ1-6; 11 bases align to TRBD1. CDR1 SNHLY and CDR2 FYNNEI come from the germline V gene. With V trimmed by 6 bases and J by 11 bases, 3 bases remained unmatched. CDR3 length: 13 residues. CDR3 nucleotide sequence: TGTGCCAGCAGAGGGACAGGGGGAGCACCCCTCCACTTT. It specifies CASRGTGGAPLHF.

The chain is built from TRBV9 and TRBJ2-2, with 14 bases aligning to TRBD2. Germline V gene data show CDR1 as SGDLS and CDR2 as YYNGEE. The CDR3 has 17 amino acids. V lost 4 bases to trimming and J lost 5 bases; unmatched junction nucleotides: 7. As DNA, the CDR3 is TGTGCCAGCAGCCCCCGGACTAGCGGGGGGCGAACCGGGGAGCTGTTTTTT. Protein product: CASSPRTSGGRTGELFF.